The source of this T cell receptor beta chain is a study of blood T cell repertoires in COVID-19. Study context: Acute-phase and convalescent COVID-19 samples originated in the United States, Italy and Spain. The cDNA or gDNA used as material had been derived from T cells, B-cell-depleted T cells, or PBMCs.

Unmatched junction bases numbered 5, after V lost 3 bases and J lost 7 bases. The germline V gene has CDR1 GTSNPN and CDR2 SVGIG (reference sequence). The CDR3 spans 14 residues. Study processing details: Counts of nucleated cells, estimated from reference gene primer amplification, were obtained. The protocol was immunoSEQ multiplex PCR, while the TCRdb copy is restricted to in-frame clones and leaves out a portion. V and J calls and clone size follow that table, whereas D and trimming were derived from the DNA. Of over 200,000 clones listed, about nine tenths were seen once; the top ten hold around 2.8%.

The chain combines TRBV30 with TRBJ2-2, with 10 bases fitting TRBD1. The TCR originated in a woman between 55 and 75 years old with acute or convalescent COVID-19. The source material was peripheral blood. In DNA form, the CDR3 reads TGTGCCTGGAGCCGGGACAGGGGATACGGGGAGCTGTTTTTT. This encodes CAWSRDRGYGELFF.